These T cell receptor beta chains were read from a single sample in a study of T cell repertoires and leukemia-associated antigens. The antigens for these receptors are not known. TCRdb reprocessed the 5' RACE reads via MiXCR and lists one record per CDR3 protein. Altogether roughly 10,000 distinct CDR3 sequences are present, roughly 43% being singletons, with the ten largest covering around a quarter. The source material was CD3+ T cells sorted from blood and cultured. These receptor sequences come from a female donor in good health. Both conserved end residues are part of each CDR3. Each record gives: CDR3 DNA, CDR3 protein, V gene, D gene, clone size, J gene. The D gene is left open where the match is weak. Some rows have no size entry. The others give once, few or many, or a class for an expanded clone.

TGTGCCAGCAGTCAGGGGACCTACGAGCAGTGCTTC CASSQGTYEQCF TRBV2 . . TRBJ2-7
TGTGCCAGCAGTTTATGGCTGACAGGTACCTACAATGAGCAGTTCTTC CASSLWLTGTYNEQFF TRBV27 . . TRBJ2-1
TGCAGTGCATCGGATGGGGGGGAGCAGTTCTTC CSASDGGEQFF TRBV20-1 . few TRBJ2-1
TGTGCCACCAGCAGGAGGGGGCTAACCCCGGGTGGGGAGACCCAGTACTTC CATSRRGLTPGGETQYF TRBV15 TRBD1 . TRBJ2-5
TGCAGTGCTCCCGTCACAGGGACTGAAGCTTTCTTT CSAPVTGTEAFF TRBV20-1 . . TRBJ1-1
TGCAGTGCTAGGGGACTAGCGGGAACCAATGAGCAGTTCTTC CSARGLAGTNEQFF TRBV20-1 TRBD2 . TRBJ2-1
TGCAGTGCTCCCCGTTCGGAGGACGAGACCCAGTACTTC CSAPRSEDETQYF TRBV20-1 . . TRBJ2-5
TGTGCCAGCAGCCCGGGTCAGGGCCGAACCGGGGAGCTGTTTTTT CASSPGQGRTGELFF TRBV7-6 . many TRBJ2-2
TGTGCCAGCAGAAAAGCAAGGGAGCAGTTCTTC CASRKAREQFF TRBV12-3/TRBV12-4 . medium-sized TRBJ2-1
TGCAGCGTTAAACAAGCGGGAGTAGGCACAGATACGCAGTATTTT CSVKQAGVGTDTQYF TRBV29-1 TRBD2 many TRBJ2-3
TGCGCCAGCAGTGAAAGTAGCGCCTTACCCCGGGACAGGGTGTCTGGGGCCAACGTCCTGACTTTC CASSESSALPRDRVSGANVLTF TRBV10-1 TRBD1 once TRBJ2-6
TGTGCCAGCAGCAAAGATGAGGGCCGAAGACAGGGGGCCAATGGCTACACCTTC CASSKDEGRRQGANGYTF TRBV21-1 . . TRBJ1-2
TGCGCCAGCAGCTTACCGGTGGGGGGACGACCTGCTTTCTTT CASSLPVGGRPAFF TRBV5-1 . few TRBJ1-1
TGCAGTGCCGGGACTAGCGGCACAGATACGCAGTATTTT CSAGTSGTDTQYF TRBV20-1 TRBD2 . TRBJ2-3
TGTGCCAGCAGTACCAAACAGGGGACGGCCAAAAACATTCAGTACTTC CASSTKQGTAKNIQYF TRBV12-3/TRBV12-4 TRBD1 . TRBJ2-4
TGTGCCAGCAGTTTTTCCGGACAGAGAGACACCCAGTACTTC CASSFSGQRDTQYF TRBV12-3/TRBV12-4 . . TRBJ2-5
TGTGCCGGCAGTTACGGGCGGAACTCCTACAATGAGCAGTTCTTC CAGSYGRNSYNEQFF TRBV6-5 . . TRBJ2-1
TGCGCCAGCAGCCAAGAAGACCTAACCTACGAGCAGTACTTC CASSQEDLTYEQYF TRBV4-1 . . TRBJ2-7
TGTCCGACAAGCAGAGAGCTAGCGGGAGTAAGGTACAATGAGCAGTTCTTC CPTSRELAGVRYNEQFF TRBV15 TRBD2 . TRBJ2-1
TGTGCTAGCAGCCGAACAGGGCCAAATGATCAGCCCCAGCATTTT CASSRTGPNDQPQHF TRBV7-7 . many TRBJ1-5
TGTGCCAGCAGCTTTAGAACTCGACAGGGCCCGAACACCGGGGAGCTGTTTTTT CASSFRTRQGPNTGELFF TRBV5-5 TRBD1 medium-sized TRBJ2-2
TGCAGTGCTAGGAGGCGGGTCCAAGAGACCCTGTACTTC CSARRRVQETLYF TRBV20-1 . . TRBJ2-5
TGTGCCAGCAGCCCCCCCCTGAGTACCGGGGAGCTGTTTTTT CASSPPLSTGELFF TRBV3-1 . . TRBJ2-2
TGCAGTGCTAGAGCTGCGCGGGGGAACACCGGGGAGCTGTTTTTT CSARAARGNTGELFF TRBV20-1 . many TRBJ2-2
TGTGCCAGCAGTTTGGTCCAGGGGGCAGAGACCCAGTACTTC CASSLVQGAETQYF TRBV28 TRBD1 . TRBJ2-5
TGTGCCAGCAGCTTATGGCCCGGGGAGCTGTCTTTT CASSLWPGELSF TRBV7-9 . many TRBJ2-2
TGTGCCAGCAGTACGTGGGGACAGCGGTGCGAGCGGTACTTC CASSTWGQRCERYF TRBV6-1 TRBD1 . TRBJ2-7
TGCGCCAGCACCGAATACAACTGGAAACACAAGCTGTTTTTT CASTEYNWKHKLFF TRBV5-1 . . TRBJ2-2
TGCAGTACTACCCTCGGGGGACGTCATGGTAATGGGCAGTTCTTC CSTTLGGRHGNGQFF TRBV20-1 . . TRBJ2-1
TGTGCCAGCAGTCCAGGTGGGGGTGGAGGCTACACCTTC CASSPGGGGGYTF TRBV27 . . TRBJ1-2
TGCGCCAGCAGTCCAAACCCGACTGGGAGCTCCTACAATGAGCAGTTCTTC CASSPNPTGSSYNEQFF TRBV5-1 . . TRBJ2-1
TGCGCCAGCAGCTTGGGTAGAGGGAAGTCTGTGAATGAGCGGTTCTTC CASSLGRGKSVNERFF TRBV5-1 . . TRBJ2-1
TGCAGTGCTGTCGACAGGACTAACTATGGCTACACCTTC CSAVDRTNYGYTF TRBV20-1 . few TRBJ1-2